These 20 T cell receptor beta chains originate from one sample sequenced in a study of T-cell memory formation after mild COVID-19. TCRdb recomputed calls from the 5' RACE reads with MiXCR, one row per CDR3 protein. The sample yields around 160,000 distinct CDR3 sequences, roughly 12% seen once. Sequencing input: PBMCs or a T cell subset sorted from them (not recorded which). All receptors come from a man between 18 and 35 years old who had mild COVID-19 (a few samples of this study predate the infection). Cell type and time point are not known.

This clonotype was picked up a small number of times. J is TRBJ2-5 and V is TRBV10-3; TRBD1 matches 7 bases. The V segment lost 8 bases and the J segment 5 bases; nucleotides outside the gene matches: 8. The germline V gene has CDR1 ENHRY and CDR2 SYGVKD. This CDR3 contains 13 residues. This CDR3 is CAIADRVGETQYF. The CDR3 nucleotides are TGTGCCATCGCCGACAGGGTTGGCGAGACCCAGTACTTC.

This clonotype appeared a few times. This sequence joins TRBV4-1 and TRBJ2-3; tentatively, D is TRBD1 (6 bases). Germline V lookup: CDR1 MGHRA, CDR2 YSYEKL. The V and J ends lost 0 bases and 7 bases respectively, with 20 bases between them. The CDR3 is 17 residues long. CDR3 amino acids: CASSQDKRSKGGYTQYF. CDR3 sequence (DNA): TGCGCCAGCAGCCAAGATAAACGGAGCAAAGGGGGATATACGCAGTATTTT.

This clonotype was detected ten times or more. J is TRBJ2-7 and V is TRBV4-3, with a possible D match to TRBD1 (6 bases). V gave up 4 bases and J gave up 3 bases, with 13 bases separating them. This CDR3 has 14 residues. Germline V gene sequence: CDR1 LGHNA, CDR2 YSLEER. The CDR3 sequence is CASSRETGLYEQYF. The CDR3 region has the DNA TGCGCCAGCAGCCGAGAGACAGGTCTCTACGAGCAGTACTTC.

This clonotype was picked up a small number of times. The V call is TRBV5-4, the J call TRBJ2-6; perhaps TRBD2 as D (5 bases). Germline lookup yields CDR1 SGHNT and CDR2 YYREEE (reference sequence). The CDR3 is 15 residues long. V lost 3 bases to trimming and J lost 4 bases, with 11 bases between them. This chain's CDR3 is CASSWESSGANVLTF. The CDR3 coding sequence is TGTGCCAGCAGCTGGGAGAGCTCAGGGGCCAACGTCCTGACTTTC.

This clonotype has more than one count but fewer than ten. This chain uses TRBV12-3 or TRBV12-4 with TRBJ2-2; the D is unclear. Trimming cost V 6 bases and J 5 bases, with 7 bases left between them. The CDR3 totals 12 residues. The CDR3 region is CASRLWTGELFF. CDR3 coding DNA: TGTGCCAGCAGGCTATGGACCGGGGAGCTGTTTTTT.

V is TRBV7-7 and J is TRBJ2-3; tentatively, D is TRBD1 (7 bases). The germline V and J ends were trimmed by 4 bases and 5 bases, with 13 bases remaining between them. The germline CDR1 and CDR2 sequences are SSHAT and FNYEAQ (reference sequence). The CDR3 is 14 residues long. The CDR3 DNA sequence: TGTGCCAGCAGCTCGGGAGACAGGGTAGATACGCAGTATTTT. Amino acid sequence: CASSSGDRVDTQYF.

This clonotype was observed a few times. This chain connects TRBV6-5 to TRBJ1-1, with 11 bases identical to TRBD1. Germline V gene data show CDR1 as MNHEY and CDR2 as SVGAGI. The CDR3 has 16 residues. V trimming: 6 bases; J trimming: 5 bases; junction bases outside the gene matches: 11. The CDR3 here is CASRSTGTGGWTEAFF. The CDR3 nucleotides read TGTGCCAGCAGGTCTACCGGGACAGGGGGGTGGACTGAAGCTTTCTTT.

Here the CDR3 reads CASPRTSYNEQFF. CDR3 in DNA: TGTGCCAGCCCAAGGACTTCCTACAATGAGCAGTTCTTC. The chain couples TRBV4-2 to TRBJ2-1; D is perhaps TRBD2 (5 bases). CDR1 is LGHNA and CDR2 is YNFKEQ in the germline V gene. The CDR3 has 13 amino acids. V lost 8 bases, J lost 1 base, and 9 bases lay in between.

The V call is TRBV7-8, the J call TRBJ2-3; 7 nucleotides match TRBD1. There are 16 residues in the CDR3. Trimming took 2 bases from V and 6 from J; bases not matched to a gene: 11. CDR1 SGHVS and CDR2 FQNEAQ come from the germline V gene. The CDR3, as DNA: TGTGCCAGCAGCTTAAACACAGGGGCGGGTTTGGATACGCAGTATTTT. It encodes CASSLNTGAGLDTQYF.

J is TRBJ2-3 and V is TRBV27; weak D call: TRBD2 (6 bases). Germline CDR1 is MNHEY and CDR2 is SMNVEV (reference sequence). V was cut by 5 bases and J by 0 bases, with 12 bases left in between. The CDR3 loop spans 15 amino acids. The chain's CDR3 is CASSVGGLSTDTQYF. The CDR3 DNA is TGTGCCAGCAGTGTTGGGGGGTTAAGCACAGATACGCAGTATTTT.

This clonotype has more than one count but fewer than ten. This chain uses TRBV4-3 with TRBJ1-6; perhaps TRBD1 as D (6 bases). The CDR3 is 15 residues long. From germline, CDR1 is LGHNA and CDR2 YSLEER. V gave up 4 bases and J gave up 9 bases, with 16 bases separating them. The CDR3 DNA is TGCGCCAGCAGCCTCGTGTGGGGGGGGCCTTCACCCCTCCACTTT. Its translation: CASSLVWGGPSPLHF.

This clonotype was detected a few times. CDR3 nucleotides: TGTGCCAGCAGACCTGGGACACGGGCTGGGGCCAACGTCCTGACTTTC. As protein: CASRPGTRAGANVLTF. The rearrangement uses TRBV7-9 and TRBJ2-6; TRBD1 might be the D (6 bases). This CDR3 has 16 amino acids. Germline-derived CDR1 and CDR2 are SEHNR and FQNEAQ (reference sequence). The V end was cut by 6 bases, the J end by 2 bases, with 14 bases between.

In this sample, this clonotype turned up a few times. The genes are TRBV6-6 and TRBJ2-3; the D call may be TRBD1 or TRBD2 (5 bases each). The germline gives CDR1 MNHNY, CDR2 SVGAGI (reference sequence). Trimming cost V 6 bases and J 6 bases, with 16 bases left between them. There are 14 residues in the CDR3. The CDR3 protein is CASRPGQEWDTQYF. Written as DNA, the CDR3 is TGTGCCAGCAGACCGGGGCAGGAATGGGATACGCAGTATTTT.

This clonotype was detected many times. The V and J genes are TRBV7-3 and TRBJ1-1; D is perhaps TRBD1 (6 bases). The length of the CDR3 is 13 residues. The germline gives CDR1 SGHTA, CDR2 FQGTGA. V was cut by 3 bases and J by 5 bases, with 10 bases left in between. The CDR3 sequence: CASSLGGATEAFF. In DNA form, the CDR3 reads TGTGCCAGCAGCTTGGGGGGCGCGACTGAAGCTTTCTTT.

The chain employs TRBV4-3 and TRBJ2-5; D may be TRBD2 (5 bases). The germline CDR1 and CDR2 sequences are LGHNA and YSLEER. CDR3 length: 14 amino acids. Trimming stripped 6 bases from V and 5 bases from J, with 16 bases between. The CDR3 nucleotides are TGCGCCAGCAGTCTACTCTCCCGGGGTGAGACCCAGTACTTC. Translated, it gives CASSLLSRGETQYF.

In this sample, this clonotype turned up a few times. This rearrangement joins TRBV18 to TRBJ2-1, with unresolved D. Deletions cut 6 bases from V and 0 bases from J, with 18 bases between. CDR1 is KGHSH, CDR2 LQKENI, per germline. This CDR3 is 17 amino acids long. CDR3 DNA: TGTGCCAGCTCCCTCCAGCAGGTCCGCAACTCCTACAATGAGCAGTTCTTC. Encoded protein: CASSLQQVRNSYNEQFF.

The chain links TRBV6-5 to TRBJ2-5; 7 bases fit TRBD2. Germline loops: CDR1 MNHEY, CDR2 SVGAGI. The CDR3 consists of 15 residues. With 2 bases clipped from V and 5 bases from J, the junction kept 8 bases outside the gene matches. CDR3 protein: CASSYGGLQGETQYF. The CDR3 coding sequence is TGTGCCAGCAGTTACGGGGGACTACAAGGGGAGACCCAGTACTTC.

The chain links TRBV7-6 to TRBJ2-3; perhaps TRBD1 as D (6 bases). Germline V gene sequence: CDR1 SGHVS, CDR2 FNYEAQ. CDR3 length equals 16 residues. Trimming cost V 1 base and J 6 bases, with 17 bases left between them. CDR3 in amino acids: CASSLGTAWPPDTQYF. CDR3 DNA sequence: TGTGCCAGCAGCTTAGGGACAGCCTGGCCCCCGGATACGCAGTATTTT.

The V gene is TRBV3-1, the J gene TRBJ2-5, with a weak D call TRBD2 (6 bases). This CDR3 has 17 residues. Trimming shortened V by 1 base and J by 4 bases, and 19 bases separated the two germline ends. Germline loops: CDR1 LGHDT, CDR2 YNNKEL (reference sequence). CDR3 coding DNA: TGTGCCAGCAGCCAAGCTTCGGGCAGGGAGGCTTCAGAGACCCAGTACTTC. It yields the protein CASSQASGREASETQYF.

The table lists this clonotype with many counts. This chain uses TRBV28 with TRBJ1-5; no clear D. The V end lost 6 bases, the J end lost 2 bases, and 14 bases lay between the germline ends. Germline CDR1 MDHEN, CDR2 SYDVKM. This CDR3 is built from 15 residues. The CDR3 region has the DNA TGTGCCAGCAGGACGATGGGGTCGGGCAATCAGCCCCAGCATTTT. It encodes CASRTMGSGNQPQHF.